The clone carrying this T cell receptor beta chain was detected ten times or more. As yet, its antigen is unknown. This record comes from a study of T-cell reconstitution after alpha-beta-depleted transplantation in children. Study-wide points: Reportedly, alpha-beta T cells present about two months post-transplant originated from several hundred expanded clones of graft origin. The origin of high day-60 TCRbeta diversity in some patients lay in surviving recipient T cells and thymic progenitors. It was newly produced T cells that mostly accounted for T-cell counts and diversity one year after transplant.

CDR3 length: 15 amino acids. V was trimmed by 3 bases and J by 0 bases, leaving 10 bases between them. Germline V gives CDR1 SGHRS, CDR2 YFSETQ. TCRbeta library preparation incorporated unique molecular identifiers. In TCRdb, the PCR reads were re-called with MiXCR into one record per CDR3 protein. Seen here are 480,000 or so distinct CDR3 sequences, roughly a tenth observed once, and the top ten hold 2%. This clonotype was sampled from a child aged 2 to 15 with inherited bone marrow failure, due to receive a stem cell transplant. This sequence joins TRBV5-1 and TRBJ2-1; TRBD2 is a possible D gene (6 bases). The material sequenced was PBMCs, taken before TCRalphabeta/CD19-depleted stem cell transplant. Here the CDR3 reads CASSSGTYSYNEQFF. The CDR3 DNA sequence: TGCGCCAGCAGCTCCGGGACTTACTCCTACAATGAGCAGTTCTTC. Based on the CDR3 plus reference TRBV5-1 and TRBJ2-1, the full variable domain is KAGVTQTPRYLIKTRGQQVTLSCSPISGHRSVSWYQQTPGQGLQFLFEYFSETQRNKGNFPGRFSGRQFSNSRSEMNVSTLELGDSALYLCASSSGTYSYNEQFFGPGTRLTVL.